The present entry profiles one T cell receptor beta chain with its context. The antigen is undetermined. This entry is derived from a study of radiotherapy plus CTLA-4 blockade in lung cancer. About the research overall: Disease control was seen in approximately 29% of patients, objective responses in roughly 19%. Findings and limits, study-wide: Best predicting response, reportedly, were early blood T cell clone dynamics, with interferon-beta. Once radiotherapy plus ipilimumab had been given, TCR clones derived from tumor expanded in blood.

Germline V gene lookup returns CDR1 PRHDT and CDR2 FYEKMQ (reference sequence). With V trimmed by 4 bases and J by 4 bases, 6 bases remained unmatched. The CDR3 consists of 15 residues. The protocol was immunoSEQ multiplex PCR, while the TCRdb copy is restricted to in-frame clones and leaves out a portion. Of some 32,000 clones listed, over 75% are singletons. The study gave focal radiation plus ipilimumab CTLA-4 blockade to patients with chemo-refractory metastatic non-small-cell lung cancer. The receptor was derived from a human donor with non-small cell lung cancer that progressed on radiotherapy plus ipilimumab. This chain links TRBV13 with TRBJ1-4, with 7 bases matching TRBD1. The starting material was peripheral blood, obtained from a patient treated with radiotherapy plus ipilimumab. In nucleotides, the CDR3 is TGTGCCAGCAGCTCAGACAGGGTGGATAATGAAAAACTGTTTTTT. Translated: CASSSDRVDNEKLFF.